Listed below are T cell receptor beta chains from one sample, sequenced in a study of cytomegalovirus exposure and HLA in healthy donors. Clones were sequenced by immunoSEQ multiplex PCR, and TCRdb holds only the in-frame ones, with some missing. In the table there are under 150,000 clones, around three quarters of which are singletons. Material: PBMCs. The receptors come from a man younger than 45 in good health and CMV-seronegative. Both conserved end residues are part of each CDR3. A D gene is named only where the DNA matches it firmly. Clone size appears in some rows only: once, few, many, or a class for an expanded clone.

j_gene | d_gene | len | v_gene | abundance | CDR3nt | CDR3aa
TRBJ2-6 | NA | 18 | TRBV5-4 | once | TGTGCCAGCAGCTTGGCCCGGGGAGGGGGCTCTGGGGCCAACGTCCTGACTTTC | CASSLARGGGSGANVLTF
TRBJ2-2 | NA | 15 | TRBV28 | once | TGTGCCAGCAGTTATAACGCCGGGGGTGTGCGGGAGCTGTTTTTT | CASSYNAGGVRELFF
TRBJ1-1 | NA | 15 | TRBV4-1 | NA | TGCGCCAGCAGCCAAGACCCCGGAGGGAACCCTGAAGCTTTCTTT | CASSQDPGGNPEAFF
TRBJ2-1 | TRBD2 | 15 | TRBV10-2 | few | TGCGCCAGCACTATTGGCGGGAGAACCTACAATGAGCAGTTCTTC | CASTIGGRTYNEQFF
TRBJ1-1 | NA | 16 | TRBV4-2 | NA | TGTGCCAGCAGACGGGACTCAACACGGGGGAACACTGAAGCTTTCTTT | CASRRDSTRGNTEAFF
TRBJ2-1 | TRBD2 | 17 | TRBV28 | NA | TGTGCCAGCAGTGCGGGGGGTGCTAGCGGGGGGTACAATGAGCAGTTCTTC | CASSAGGASGGYNEQFF
TRBJ1-1 | NA | 13 | TRBV15 | NA | TGTGCCACCAGCAGAACAGCGAACACTGAAGCTTTCTTT | CATSRTANTEAFF
TRBJ2-2 | TRBD2 | 17 | TRBV15 | NA | TGTGCCACCAGCAGAGACCGCCGGGGACTAGCTAACGGGGAGCTGTTTTTT | CATSRDRRGLANGELFF
TRBJ1-5 | TRBD1 | 14 | TRBV30 | NA | TGTGCCTGGAGTGTAGGACAGGGCGATCAGCCCCAGCATTTT | CAWSVGQGDQPQHF
TRBJ2-1 | NA | 15 | TRBV2 | NA | TGTGCCAGCAGCGCTAGAGCCCCGTCCTACAATGAGCAGTTCTTC | CASSARAPSYNEQFF
TRBJ1-4 | TRBD1 | 15 | TRBV19 | NA | TGTGCCAGTAGTATTAACGGACAGGGCCAAGAAAAACTGTTTTTT | CASSINGQGQEKLFF
TRBJ1-4 | TRBD1 | 15 | TRBV9 | NA | TGTGCCAGCAGCCTAGGACAGGGTGCTAATGAAAAACTGTTTTTT | CASSLGQGANEKLFF
TRBJ1-1 | NA | 12 | TRBV2 | few | TGTGCCAGCAGTGACCACAGGGACGAAGCTTTCTTT | CASSDHRDEAFF
TRBJ2-2 | NA | 14 | TRBV7-9 | NA | TGTGCCAGCAGCTTAGGACTCCTCACCGGGGAGCTGTTTTTT | CASSLGLLTGELFF
TRBJ2-7 | TRBD1 | 15 | TRBV5-4 | NA | TGTGCCAGCAGCCAAGCGGGACAGGGAGACTACGAGCAGTACTTC | CASSQAGQGDYEQYF
TRBJ1-6 | NA | 13 | TRBV6-5 | NA | TGTGCCAGCAGTTACTCGGGGGGGCTGGCCCTCCACTTT | CASSYSGGLALHF
TRBJ2-1 | NA | 14 | TRBV25-1 | NA | TGTGCCAGCAGCGAGACCGGGTCCTACAATGAGCAGTTCTTC | CASSETGSYNEQFF
TRBJ2-7 | TRBD1 | 14 | TRBV28 | once | TGTGCCAGCAGTGCCCAGGGGGCTCTGGACGAGCAGTACTTC | CASSAQGALDEQYF
TRBJ2-4 | NA | 14 | TRBV28 | NA | TGTGCCAGCAGCCCTGGGGGCTCGCCTAACATTCAGTACTTC | CASSPGGSPNIQYF
TRBJ2-7 | TRBD1 | 15 | TRBV7-2 | few | TGTGCCAGCAGCTTAGTGGGACAGGGGTATGGAAGGCAGTACTTC | CASSLVGQGYGRQYF
TRBJ1-2 | TRBD1 | 13 | TRBV5-1 | NA | TGCGCCAGCAGCCCCCGGGACAGGGGTGGCTACACCTTC | CASSPRDRGGYTF
TRBJ1-6 | TRBD1 | 16 | TRBV29-1 | NA | TGCAGCGTTGCTATCGGACAGGAGTCCTATAATTCACCCCTCCACTTT | CSVAIGQESYNSPLHF
TRBJ2-7 | NA | 17 | TRBV11-2 | NA | TGTGCCAGCAGCTTAGTAGTCGGAGCGGGCGGTATCTACGAGCAGTACTTC | CASSLVVGAGGIYEQYF
TRBJ1-1 | NA | 14 | TRBV25-1 | few | TGTGCCAGCAGTGATTTGTCCATGAACACTGAAGCTTTCTTT | CASSDLSMNTEAFF
TRBJ2-7 | NA | 16 | TRBV29-1 | few | TGCAGCGTGGGACAGGGTTTTTCCCGGGAGGGCTACGAGCAGTACTTC | CSVGQGFSREGYEQYF
TRBJ2-1 | TRBD2 | 14 | TRBV6-1 | NA | TGTGCCAGCAGTTTCGGACTAGCGCACAATGAGCAGTTCTTC | CASSFGLAHNEQFF
TRBJ2-7 | TRBD1 | 16 | TRBV6-5 | few | TGTGCCAGCAGTTACTTGGGGACAGACTTCTCCTACGAGCAGTACTTC | CASSYLGTDFSYEQYF
TRBJ1-5 | NA | 15 | TRBV2 | NA | TGTGCCAGCAGTCCTCGGGGACACCGAAATCAGCCCCAGCATTTT | CASSPRGHRNQPQHF
TRBJ2-7 | TRBD2 | 15 | TRBV18 | NA | TGTGCCAGCTCACCACAGGGTAGCGGGGTCTACGAGCAGTACTTC | CASSPQGSGVYEQYF
TRBJ2-7 | NA | 11 | TRBV29-1 | once | TGCAGCGTTGAACGGTTCCACGAGCAGTACTTC | CSVERFHEQYF
TRBJ1-5 | TRBD1 | 14 | TRBV27 | NA | TGTGCCAGTGGAAACAGGGGGTGGAATCAGCCCCAGCATTTT | CASGNRGWNQPQHF
TRBJ1-1 | NA | 15 | TRBV6-5 | NA | TGTGCCACTTCACCACGGGACTTTGGGAACACTGAAGCTTTCTTT | CATSPRDFGNTEAFF
TRBJ2-7 | NA | 13 | TRBV5-1 | NA | TGCGCCAGCAGCTTGTATCAGGGCTACGAGCAGTACTTC | CASSLYQGYEQYF
TRBJ1-2 | NA | 13 | TRBV9 | NA | TGTGCCAGCAGCGTAGCAGGGACATTCGGCTACACCTTC | CASSVAGTFGYTF
TRBJ2-2 | NA | 17 | TRBV2 | NA | TGTGCCAGCAGCGGGGTGCGGGCAGGGGTAAACACCGGGGAGCTGTTTTTT | CASSGVRAGVNTGELFF
TRBJ2-7 | TRBD1 | 15 | TRBV4-1 | NA | TGCGCCAGCAGCCCGGGACAGGGCCCATCCTACGAGCAGTACTTC | CASSPGQGPSYEQYF
TRBJ1-2 | TRBD1 | 15 | TRBV5-1 | NA | TGCGCCAGCAGCTTGGGACAGGGGGCGGACTATGGCTACACCTTC | CASSLGQGADYGYTF
TRBJ2-7 | TRBD1 | 15 | TRBV28 | NA | TGTGCCAGCACCGAATCTGAACAGGGGGCTTACGAGCAGTACTTC | CASTESEQGAYEQYF
TRBJ2-1 | TRBD2 | 15 | TRBV7-7 | NA | TGTGCCAGCAGCGCGCTAGCGGGGCCTTACAATGAGCAGTTCTTC | CASSALAGPYNEQFF
TRBJ2-3 | TRBD2 | 20 | TRBV15 | NA | TGTGCCACCAGCAGAGAAGGGGAGCTAGCGGGGCCTTGGAGCACAGATACGCAGTATTTT | CATSREGELAGPWSTDTQYF
TRBJ2-5 | NA | 12 | TRBV5-4 | NA | TGTGCCAGCAGCCGCGGACTGGAGACCCAGTACTTC | CASSRGLETQYF
TRBJ1-6 | TRBD1 | 16 | TRBV5-1 | NA | TGCGCCAGCAGCTTTCGACCGGGACAGGGTAATTCACCCCTCCACTTT | CASSFRPGQGNSPLHF
TRBJ2-7 | NA | 12 | TRBV19 | few | TGTGCCAGTAGTACTTCAGGGTACGAGCAGTACTTC | CASSTSGYEQYF
TRBJ2-1 | TRBD2 | 15 | TRBV9 | NA | TGTGCCAGCAGCCCCGGGACTAGGCGATACAATGAGCAGTTCTTC | CASSPGTRRYNEQFF
TRBJ2-1 | TRBD1 | 14 | TRBV6-1 | NA | TGTGCCAGCAGTTTGTGGACAGGGGGCAATGAGCAGTTCTTC | CASSLWTGGNEQFF
TRBJ1-1 | NA | 14 | TRBV6-1 | NA | TGTGCCAGCAGTGTTGGCACAGTGGCCACTGAAGCTTTCTTT | CASSVGTVATEAFF